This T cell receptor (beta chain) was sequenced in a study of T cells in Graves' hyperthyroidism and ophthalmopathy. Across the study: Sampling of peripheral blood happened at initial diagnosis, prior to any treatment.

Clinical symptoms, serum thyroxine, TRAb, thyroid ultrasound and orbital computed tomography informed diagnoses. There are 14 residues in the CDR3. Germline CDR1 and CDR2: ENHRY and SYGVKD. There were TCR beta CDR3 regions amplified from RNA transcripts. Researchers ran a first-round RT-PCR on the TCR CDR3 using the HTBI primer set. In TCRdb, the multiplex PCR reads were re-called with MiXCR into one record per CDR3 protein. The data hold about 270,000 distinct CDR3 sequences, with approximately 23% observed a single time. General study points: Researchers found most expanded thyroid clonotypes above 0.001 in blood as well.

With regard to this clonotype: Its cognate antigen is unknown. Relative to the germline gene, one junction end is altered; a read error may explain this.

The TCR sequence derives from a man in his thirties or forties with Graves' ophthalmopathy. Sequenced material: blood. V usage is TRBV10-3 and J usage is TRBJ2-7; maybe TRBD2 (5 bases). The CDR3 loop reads CAISDGESSYEQHF. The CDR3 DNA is TGTGCCATCAGTGACGGGGAGAGCTCCTACGAGCAGCACTTC.